The rows below give T cell receptor beta chains drawn from one sample of a study of blood T cell repertoires in COVID-19. Sequencing used immunoSEQ multiplex PCR; TCRdb keeps in-frame clones, though not all of them. The data contain about 70,000 clones, approximately 84% of them singletons. Sequenced: peripheral blood. These receptors came from a human donor in a cohort sampled during active COVID-19. The CDR3 runs from the conserved cysteine through the conserved F or W. D genes are given only for firm matches. Some rows have no size entry. The others give once, few or many, or a class for an expanded clone.

TRBJ1-2 NA TRBV18 NA TGTGCCAGCTCACCTGGGGAGGGGATCTATGGCTACACCTTC CASSPGEGIYGYTF
TRBJ1-2 once TRBV7-2 NA TGTGCCAGCAGCTTCAGTTCGACTTCTGGCTACACCTTC CASSFSSTSGYTF
TRBJ2-6 NA TRBV2 TRBD1 TGTGCCAGCAGGGGACAGGGGACCTCTGGGGCCAACGTCCTGACTTTC CASRGQGTSGANVLTF
TRBJ1-4 NA TRBV25-1 NA TGTGCCAGTGATCCCGGACACCCTAATGAAAAACTGTTTTTT CASDPGHPNEKLFF
TRBJ2-4 NA TRBV24-1 TRBD2 TGTGCCACCAGTGATATGGCGACCGGGACTAGCGGAGTACTAGCCAAAAACATTCAGTACTTC CATSDMATGTSGVLAKNIQYF
TRBJ2-6 NA TRBV11-2 TRBD1 TGTGCCAGCAGCTTAACAGGGGGCGCTGGGGCCAACGTCCTGACTTTC CASSLTGGAGANVLTF
TRBJ2-3 once TRBV6-5 NA TGTGCCAGCAGTTACGGGGCGGGAAGCACAGATACGCAGTATTTT CASSYGAGSTDTQYF
TRBJ2-2 once TRBV9 NA TGTGCCAGCAGCGTCATCTTCCGGGGGAACACCGGGGAGCTGTTTTTT CASSVIFRGNTGELFF
TRBJ2-7 NA TRBV9 TRBD2 TGTGCCAGCAGCGGGGGGGGACCCATACACGAGCAGTACTTC CASSGGGPIHEQYF
TRBJ2-7 NA TRBV6-2/TRBV6-3 NA TGTGCCAGCAGTAACAGGGTCAACGAGCAGTACTTC CASSNRVNEQYF
TRBJ2-3 NA TRBV7-9 TRBD1 TGTGCCAGCAGCGGACAGGGCACAGATACGCAGTATTTT CASSGQGTDTQYF
TRBJ2-7 NA TRBV18 TRBD1 TGTGCCAGCTCCCCCGGGACAGGGGGCGAGCAGTACTTC CASSPGTGGEQYF
TRBJ1-6 NA TRBV6-5 NA TGTGCCAGCAGTTACTCGGGGGGGGGCACAGGTTCACCCTTCCACTTT CASSYSGGGTGSPFHF